This TCR beta chain stems from a study of blood T cell repertoires in COVID-19. The CDR3 loop spans 15 amino acids. Germline CDR1 is SGHRS and CDR2 is YFSETQ. The trim removed 2 bases at V and 3 bases at J, leaving 1 base unmatched. In the authors' methods: Reference gene primer amplification yielded estimated nucleated cell counts. Clones were read by immunoSEQ multiplex PCR, and TCRdb kept only the in-frame ones, dropping some. Clone size and V and J calls were adopted from that table, with D and trimming inferred from the DNA. The table includes 270,000 or so clones, approximately 81% detected once.

This receptor was identified in a woman between 18 and 29 years old with acute or convalescent COVID-19. J is TRBJ2-1 and V is TRBV5-1, with TRBD2 matching 11 bases. Sequencing used peripheral blood. CDR3 sequence: CASSLGTSGYNEQFF. Here the CDR3 DNA reads TGCGCCAGCAGCTTAGGGACTAGCGGCTACAATGAGCAGTTCTTC. Looking up the rest from reference TRBV5-1 and TRBJ2-1 gives the full variable domain: KAGVTQTPRYLIKTRGQQVTLSCSPISGHRSVSWYQQTPGQGLQFLFEYFSETQRNKGNFPGRFSGRQFSNSRSEMNVSTLELGDSALYLCASSLGTSGYNEQFFGPGTRLTVL.